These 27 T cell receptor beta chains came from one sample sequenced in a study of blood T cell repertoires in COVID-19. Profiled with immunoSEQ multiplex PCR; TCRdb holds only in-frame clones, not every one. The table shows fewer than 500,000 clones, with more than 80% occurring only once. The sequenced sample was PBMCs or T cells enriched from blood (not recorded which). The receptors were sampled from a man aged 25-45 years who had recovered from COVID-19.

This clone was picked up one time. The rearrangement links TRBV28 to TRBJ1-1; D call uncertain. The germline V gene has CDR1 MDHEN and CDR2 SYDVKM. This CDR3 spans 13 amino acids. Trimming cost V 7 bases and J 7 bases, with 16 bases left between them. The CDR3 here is CASTEVKRSEAFF. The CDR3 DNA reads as TGTGCCAGCACCGAAGTAAAGCGGAGTGAAGCTTTCTTT.

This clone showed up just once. The CDR3 DNA is TGTGCCATCAGAGGGGCCTCTAACTATGGCTACACCTTC. Amino acid sequence: CAIRGASNYGYTF. The chain links TRBV10-3 to TRBJ1-2, with D possibly matching TRBD1 (5 bases). The CDR3 is 13 amino acids. CDR1 and CDR2 from the germline V gene are ENHRY and SYGVKD. Trimming left V 6 bases short and J 0 bases short, with 8 bases between.

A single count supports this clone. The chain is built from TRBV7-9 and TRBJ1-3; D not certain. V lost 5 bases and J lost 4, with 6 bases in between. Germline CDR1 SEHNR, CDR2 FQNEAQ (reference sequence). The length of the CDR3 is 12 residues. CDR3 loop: CASSPEGNTIYF. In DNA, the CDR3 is TGTGCCAGCAGCCCCGAGGGAAACACCATATATTTT.

The chain's CDR3 is CASSEEGREDQPQHF. DNA of the CDR3: TGTGCCAGCAGTGAAGAAGGGAGGGAGGATCAGCCCCAGCATTTT. The chain combines TRBV6-1 with TRBJ1-5, with no clear D. The CDR3 consists of 15 residues. Germline V gene lookup returns CDR1 MNHNS and CDR2 SASEGT. Trimming pared 1 base from V and 5 bases from J, leaving 12 bases between.

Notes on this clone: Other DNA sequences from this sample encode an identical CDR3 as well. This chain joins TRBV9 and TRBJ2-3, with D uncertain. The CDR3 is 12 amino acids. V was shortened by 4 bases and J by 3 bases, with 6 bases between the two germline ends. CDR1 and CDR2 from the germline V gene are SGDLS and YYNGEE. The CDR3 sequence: CASSPGTDTQYF. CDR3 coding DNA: TGTGCCAGCAGCCCAGGTACAGATACGCAGTATTTT.

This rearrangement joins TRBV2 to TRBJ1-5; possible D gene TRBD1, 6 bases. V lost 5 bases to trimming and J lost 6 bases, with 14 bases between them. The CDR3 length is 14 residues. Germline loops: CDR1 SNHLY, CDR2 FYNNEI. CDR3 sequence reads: CASSPEQGFQPQHF. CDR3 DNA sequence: TGTGCCAGCAGTCCCGAACAGGGATTTCAGCCCCAGCATTTT.

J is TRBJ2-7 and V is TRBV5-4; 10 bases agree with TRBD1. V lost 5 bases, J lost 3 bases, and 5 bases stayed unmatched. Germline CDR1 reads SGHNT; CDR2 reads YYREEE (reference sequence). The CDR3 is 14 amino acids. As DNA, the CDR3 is TGTGCCAGCAGAAGGGACAGGGGAGACTACGAGCAGTACTTC. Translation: CASRRDRGDYEQYF.

The CDR3: CASSPGQTITDTQYF. CDR3 coding DNA: TGTGCCAGCAGCCCAGGACAGACCATTACAGATACGCAGTATTTT. The chain links TRBV11-2 to TRBJ2-3, with a possible D match to TRBD1 (6 bases). Trimming left V 5 bases short and J 3 bases short, with 15 bases between. The CDR3 has 15 residues. CDR1 and CDR2 from the germline V gene are SGHAT and FQNNGV.

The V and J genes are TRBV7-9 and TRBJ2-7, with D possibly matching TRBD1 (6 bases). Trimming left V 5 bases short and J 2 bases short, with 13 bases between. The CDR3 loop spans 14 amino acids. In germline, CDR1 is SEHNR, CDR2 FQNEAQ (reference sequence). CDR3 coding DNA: TGTGCCAGCAGCCACAACGACAGGCCCTACGAGCAGTACTTC. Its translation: CASSHNDRPYEQYF.

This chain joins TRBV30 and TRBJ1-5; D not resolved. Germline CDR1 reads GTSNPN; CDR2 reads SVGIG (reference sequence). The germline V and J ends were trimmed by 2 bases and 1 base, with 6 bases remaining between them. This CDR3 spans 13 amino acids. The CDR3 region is CAWSPSSNQPQHF. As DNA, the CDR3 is TGTGCCTGGAGTCCCTCCAGCAATCAGCCCCAGCATTTT.

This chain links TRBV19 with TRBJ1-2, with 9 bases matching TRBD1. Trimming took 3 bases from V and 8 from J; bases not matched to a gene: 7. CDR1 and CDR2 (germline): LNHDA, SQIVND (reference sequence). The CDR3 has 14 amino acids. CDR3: CASSIEGQGLGYTF. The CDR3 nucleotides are TGTGCCAGTAGTATCGAGGGACAGGGATTAGGCTACACCTTC.

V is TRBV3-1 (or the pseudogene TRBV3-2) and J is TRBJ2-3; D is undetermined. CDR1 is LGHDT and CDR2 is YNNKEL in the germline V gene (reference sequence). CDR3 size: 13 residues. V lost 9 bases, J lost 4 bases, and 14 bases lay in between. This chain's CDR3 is CASSQTRADTQYF. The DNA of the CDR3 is TGTGCCAGTTCCCAGACCCGGGCAGATACGCAGTATTTT.

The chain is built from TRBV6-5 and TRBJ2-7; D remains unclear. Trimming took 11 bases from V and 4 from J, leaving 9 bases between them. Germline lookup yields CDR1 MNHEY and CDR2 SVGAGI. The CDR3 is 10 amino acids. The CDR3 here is CAAGIYEQYF. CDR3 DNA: TGTGCCGCAGGTATTTACGAGCAGTACTTC.

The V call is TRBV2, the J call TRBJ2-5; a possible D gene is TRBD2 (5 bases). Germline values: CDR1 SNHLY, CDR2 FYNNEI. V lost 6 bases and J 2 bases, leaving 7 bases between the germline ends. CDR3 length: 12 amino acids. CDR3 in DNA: TGTGCCAGCAGCCCGGGGCAAGAGACCCAGTACTTC. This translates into CASSPGQETQYF.

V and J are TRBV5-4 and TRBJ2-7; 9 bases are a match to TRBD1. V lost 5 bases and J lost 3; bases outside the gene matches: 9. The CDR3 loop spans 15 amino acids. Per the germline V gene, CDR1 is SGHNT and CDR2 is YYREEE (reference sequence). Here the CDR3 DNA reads TGTGCCAGCAGAGCTGCCGGGACAGGGAACTACGAGCAGTACTTC. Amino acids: CASRAAGTGNYEQYF.

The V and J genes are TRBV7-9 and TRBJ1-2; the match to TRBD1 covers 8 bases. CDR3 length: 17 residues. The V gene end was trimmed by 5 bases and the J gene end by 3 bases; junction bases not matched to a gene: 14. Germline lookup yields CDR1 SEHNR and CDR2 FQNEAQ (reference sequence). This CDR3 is CASSPSHGQGGDYGYTF. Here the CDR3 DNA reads TGTGCCAGCAGCCCCAGCCATGGACAGGGTGGAGACTATGGCTACACCTTC. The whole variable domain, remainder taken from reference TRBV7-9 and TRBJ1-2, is DTGVSQNPRHKITKRGQNVTFRCDPISEHNRLYWYRQTLGQGPEFLTYFQNEAQLEKSRLLSDRFSAERPKGSFSTLEIQRTEQGDSAMYLCASSPSHGQGGDYGYTFGSGTRLTVV.

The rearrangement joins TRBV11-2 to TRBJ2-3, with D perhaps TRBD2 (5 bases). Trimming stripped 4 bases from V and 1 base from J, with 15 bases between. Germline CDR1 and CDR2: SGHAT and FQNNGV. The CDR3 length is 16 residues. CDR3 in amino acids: CASSSPPLARTDTQYF. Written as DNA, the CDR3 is TGTGCCAGCAGCTCCCCCCCCCTAGCCCGCACAGATACGCAGTATTTT.

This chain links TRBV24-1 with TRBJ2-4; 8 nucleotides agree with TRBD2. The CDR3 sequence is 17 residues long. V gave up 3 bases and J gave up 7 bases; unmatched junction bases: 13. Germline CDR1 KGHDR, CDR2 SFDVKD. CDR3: CATSDPHSGINNNIQYF. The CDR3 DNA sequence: TGTGCCACCAGTGATCCCCATAGCGGGATCAATAATAACATTCAGTACTTC.

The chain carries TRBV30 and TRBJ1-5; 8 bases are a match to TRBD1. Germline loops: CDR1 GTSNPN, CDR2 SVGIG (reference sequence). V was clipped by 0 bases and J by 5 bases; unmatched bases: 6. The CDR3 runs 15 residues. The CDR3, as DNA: TGTGCCTGGAGTGTCCCGGACAGGGAGTATCAGCCCCAGCATTTT. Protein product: CAWSVPDREYQPQHF.

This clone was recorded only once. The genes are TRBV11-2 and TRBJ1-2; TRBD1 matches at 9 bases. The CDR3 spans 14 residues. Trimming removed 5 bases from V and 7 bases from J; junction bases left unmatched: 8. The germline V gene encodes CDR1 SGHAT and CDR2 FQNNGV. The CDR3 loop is CASSQDRGGIGYTF. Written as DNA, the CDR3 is TGTGCCAGCAGCCAGGACAGGGGAGGAATTGGCTACACCTTC.

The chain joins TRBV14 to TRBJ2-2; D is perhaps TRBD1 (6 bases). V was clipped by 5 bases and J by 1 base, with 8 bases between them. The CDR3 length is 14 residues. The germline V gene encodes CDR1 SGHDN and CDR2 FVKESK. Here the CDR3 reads CASSLTGNTGELFF. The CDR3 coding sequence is TGTGCCAGCAGCTTGACAGGGAACACCGGGGAGCTGTTTTTT.

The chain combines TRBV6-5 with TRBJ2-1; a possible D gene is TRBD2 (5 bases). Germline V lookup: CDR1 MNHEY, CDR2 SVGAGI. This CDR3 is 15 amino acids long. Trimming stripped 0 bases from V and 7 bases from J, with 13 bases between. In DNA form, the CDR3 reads TGTGCCAGCAGTTACTCGTATCAAGCGGTTAATGAGCAGTTCTTC. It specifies CASSYSYQAVNEQFF.

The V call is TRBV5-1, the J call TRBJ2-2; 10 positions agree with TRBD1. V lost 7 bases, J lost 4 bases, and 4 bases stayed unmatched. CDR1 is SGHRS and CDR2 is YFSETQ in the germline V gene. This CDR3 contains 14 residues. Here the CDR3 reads CASRTGGITGELFF. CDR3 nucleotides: TGCGCCAGCCGGACAGGGGGGATCACCGGGGAGCTGTTTTTT.

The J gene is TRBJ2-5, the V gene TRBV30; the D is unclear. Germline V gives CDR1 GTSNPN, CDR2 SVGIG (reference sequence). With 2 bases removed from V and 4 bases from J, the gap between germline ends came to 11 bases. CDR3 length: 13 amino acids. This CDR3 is CAWSPESTETQYF. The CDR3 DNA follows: TGTGCCTGGAGTCCGGAGAGTACAGAGACCCAGTACTTC.

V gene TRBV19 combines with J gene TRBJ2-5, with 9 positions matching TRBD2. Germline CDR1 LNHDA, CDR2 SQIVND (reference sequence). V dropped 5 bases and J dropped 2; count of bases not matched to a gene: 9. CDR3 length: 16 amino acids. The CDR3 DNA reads TGTGCCAGTAGTCCAGGTGCCCTAGCGGGGCAAGAGACCCAGTACTTC. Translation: CASSPGALAGQETQYF.

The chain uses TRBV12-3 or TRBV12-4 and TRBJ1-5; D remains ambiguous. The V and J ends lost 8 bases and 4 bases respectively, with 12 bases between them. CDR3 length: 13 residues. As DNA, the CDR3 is TGTGCCAGCTCCCGAGCGGTTAATCAGCCCCAGCATTTT. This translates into CASSRAVNQPQHF.

This CDR3 reads CASSHPPAGGPAEQYF. In DNA, the CDR3 is TGTGCCAGCAGCCACCCGCCAGCGGGAGGGCCTGCCGAGCAGTACTTC. The J gene is TRBJ2-7, the V gene TRBV3-1 (or the pseudogene TRBV3-2); 10 bases are a match to TRBD2. From germline, CDR1 is LGHDT and CDR2 YNNKEL (reference sequence). The CDR3 contains 16 residues. Trimming took 3 bases from V and 6 from J; bases not matched to a gene: 11.